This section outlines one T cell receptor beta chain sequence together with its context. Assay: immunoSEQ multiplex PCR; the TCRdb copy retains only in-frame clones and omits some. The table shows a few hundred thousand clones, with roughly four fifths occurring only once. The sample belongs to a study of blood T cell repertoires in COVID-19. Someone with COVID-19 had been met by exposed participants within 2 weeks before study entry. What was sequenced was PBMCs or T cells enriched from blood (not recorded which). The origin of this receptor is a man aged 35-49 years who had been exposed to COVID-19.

The CDR3 nucleotides are TGTGCCAGTAGCCGGGGTCCCATAGTTGGAAACACCATATATTTT. Its translation: CASSRGPIVGNTIYF. The chain has TRBV19 and TRBJ1-3, with no clear D. The V and J ends lost 6 bases and 3 bases respectively, with 15 bases between them. Germline V lookup: CDR1 LNHDA, CDR2 SQIVND (reference sequence). This CDR3 spans 15 amino acids.